The source of this T cell receptor (beta chain) is a study of blood T cell repertoires in COVID-19. Libraries were prepared by immunoSEQ multiplex PCR; TCRdb keeps only in-frame clonotypes and omits some of them. The table has about 220,000 clones, over 65% seen once. This clone was observed a single time. V was shortened by 7 bases and J by 1 base, with 10 bases between the two germline ends. Germline V gene data show CDR1 as SQVTM and CDR2 as ANQGSEA. This CDR3 has 12 amino acids. This TCR came from a woman aged 60 to 75 who had recovered from COVID-19. The rearrangement links TRBV29-1 to TRBJ1-1, with D unclear. The material sequenced was PBMCs or T cells enriched from blood (not recorded which). Written as DNA, the CDR3 is TGCAGCGCGAGACATTCGAACACTGAAGCTTTCTTT. This translates into CSARHSNTEAFF.